The source of this T cell receptor beta chain is a study of blood T cell repertoires in COVID-19. On the study more broadly: Samples representing acute and convalescent COVID-19 were sourced from the United States, Italy and Spain.

Germline V lookup: CDR1 WNHNN, CDR2 SYGVQD (reference sequence). The CDR3 contains 15 residues. Trimming stripped 2 bases from V and 5 bases from J, with 13 bases between. Sequencing was performed with immunoSEQ multiplex PCR; in TCRdb, only in-frame clones are kept and a portion is missing. The table lists hundreds of thousands of clones, about 83% of them singletons. Seattle participants joined during active infection and were tracked over time. This clonotype originated in a woman under 40 with COVID-19, enrolled during active disease. The genes are TRBV10-1 and TRBJ2-1; D possibly corresponds to TRBD1 (5 bases). The sample consisted of peripheral blood. Written as DNA, the CDR3 is TGCGCCAGCAGTGAGAGACAGTTAGATGACAATGAGCAGTTCTTC. Protein: CASSERQLDDNEQFF.